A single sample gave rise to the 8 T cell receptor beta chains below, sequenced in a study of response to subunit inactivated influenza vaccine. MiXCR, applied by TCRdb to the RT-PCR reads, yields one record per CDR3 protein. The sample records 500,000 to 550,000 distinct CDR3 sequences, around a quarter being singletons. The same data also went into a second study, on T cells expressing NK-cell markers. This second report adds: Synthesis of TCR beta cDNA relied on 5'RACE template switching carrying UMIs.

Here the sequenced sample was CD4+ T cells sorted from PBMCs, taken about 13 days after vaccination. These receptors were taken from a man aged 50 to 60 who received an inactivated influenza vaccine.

CDR3 in amino acids: CASSSDRGSPLHF. The CDR3 DNA follows: TGTGCCAGCAGTTCCGACAGGGGGTCACCCCTCCACTTT. The chain couples TRBV27 to TRBJ1-6, with 9 bases aligning to TRBD1. Trimming took 4 bases from V and 10 from J; bases not matched to a gene: 2. CDR3 length: 13 residues. The V gene's germline CDR1 is MNHEY and CDR2 SMNVEV (reference sequence).

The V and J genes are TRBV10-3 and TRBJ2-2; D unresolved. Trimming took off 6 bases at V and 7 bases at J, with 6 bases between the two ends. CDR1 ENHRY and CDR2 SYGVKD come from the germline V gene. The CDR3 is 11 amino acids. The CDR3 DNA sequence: TGTGCCATCAGCTCCGACGGGGAGCTGTTTTTT. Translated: CAISSDGELFF.

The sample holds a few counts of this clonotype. In DNA, the CDR3 is TGTGCCAGCAGTTTTGTGATGGGATCCTACGAGCAGTACTTC. Residues: CASSFVMGSYEQYF. J is TRBJ2-7 and V is TRBV12-3 or TRBV12-4, with D hard to call. The CDR3 is 14 amino acids. The V end lost 3 bases, the J end lost 1 base, and 10 bases lay between the germline ends.

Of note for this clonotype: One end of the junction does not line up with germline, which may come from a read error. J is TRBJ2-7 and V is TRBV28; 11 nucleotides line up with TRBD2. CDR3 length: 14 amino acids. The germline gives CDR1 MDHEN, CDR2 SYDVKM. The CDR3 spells CASETSGGSYEQCF. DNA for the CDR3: TGTGCCAGCGAAACTAGCGGGGGATCCTACGAGCAGTGCTTC.

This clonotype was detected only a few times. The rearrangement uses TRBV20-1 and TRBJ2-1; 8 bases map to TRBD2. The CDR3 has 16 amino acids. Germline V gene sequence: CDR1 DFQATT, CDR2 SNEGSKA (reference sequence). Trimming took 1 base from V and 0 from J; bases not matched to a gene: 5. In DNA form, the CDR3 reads TGCAGTGCTAGAGGCGGGGGGAAAAGCTCCTACAATGAGCAGTTCTTC. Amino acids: CSARGGGKSSYNEQFF.

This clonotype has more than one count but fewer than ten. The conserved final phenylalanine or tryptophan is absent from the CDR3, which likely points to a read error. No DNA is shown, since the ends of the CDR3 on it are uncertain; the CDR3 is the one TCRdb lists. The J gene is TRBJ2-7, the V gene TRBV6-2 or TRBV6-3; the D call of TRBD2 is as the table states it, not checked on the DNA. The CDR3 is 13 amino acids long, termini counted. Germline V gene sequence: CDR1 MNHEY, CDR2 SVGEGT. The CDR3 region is CASSSRRLAGGVI.

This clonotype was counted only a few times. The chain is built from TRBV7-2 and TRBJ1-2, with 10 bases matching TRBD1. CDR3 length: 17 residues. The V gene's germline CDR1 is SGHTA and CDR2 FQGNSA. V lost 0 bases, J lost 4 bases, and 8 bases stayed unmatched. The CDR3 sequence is CASSLARDRGRGYGYTF. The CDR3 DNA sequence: TGTGCCAGCAGCTTAGCCCGAGACAGGGGGCGAGGCTATGGCTACACCTTC.

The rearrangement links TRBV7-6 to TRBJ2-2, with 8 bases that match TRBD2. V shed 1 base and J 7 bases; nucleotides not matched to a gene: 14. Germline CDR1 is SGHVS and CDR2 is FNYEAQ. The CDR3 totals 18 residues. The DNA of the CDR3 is TGTGCCAGCAGCTTAGAGGCGGGAGGTGGGCTCGGCGGCGGGGAGCTGTTTTTT. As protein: CASSLEAGGGLGGGELFF.